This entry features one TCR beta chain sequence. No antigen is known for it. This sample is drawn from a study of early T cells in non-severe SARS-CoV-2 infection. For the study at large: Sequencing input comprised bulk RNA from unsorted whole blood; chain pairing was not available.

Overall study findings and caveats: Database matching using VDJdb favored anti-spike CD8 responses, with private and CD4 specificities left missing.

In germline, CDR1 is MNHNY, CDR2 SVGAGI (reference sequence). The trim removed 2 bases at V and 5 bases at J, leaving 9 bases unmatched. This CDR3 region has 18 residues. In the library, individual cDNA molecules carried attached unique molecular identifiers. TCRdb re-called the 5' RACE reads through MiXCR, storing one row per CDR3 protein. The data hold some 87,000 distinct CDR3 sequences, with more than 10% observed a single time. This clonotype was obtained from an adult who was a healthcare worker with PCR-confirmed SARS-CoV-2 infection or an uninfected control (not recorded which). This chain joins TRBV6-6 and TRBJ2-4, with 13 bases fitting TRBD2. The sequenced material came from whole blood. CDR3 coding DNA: TGTGCCAGCAGTTACCCCAGACTAGCGGGAGGTGCCCAAAACATTCAGTACTTC. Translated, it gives CASSYPRLAGGAQNIQYF.